Each of the 9 T cell receptor beta chains below was sequenced from the same sample in a study of blood T cell repertoires in COVID-19. Assay used: immunoSEQ multiplex PCR; TCRdb lists only in-frame clones, some missing. This table has some 450,000 clones, more than 70% appearing once. Sequenced: peripheral blood. The receptors originated from a woman between 50 and 59 years old with COVID-19, enrolled during active disease.

CDR3 nucleotides: TGTGCCAGCAGCCGGGGGGATAGCAATCAGCCCCAGCATTTT. Amino acid sequence: CASSRGDSNQPQHF. The chain is built from TRBV6-5 and TRBJ1-5; D perhaps matches TRBD1 (5 bases). Trimming cost V 6 bases and J 0 bases, with 9 bases left between them. The CDR3 sequence is 14 residues long. Germline V gives CDR1 MNHEY, CDR2 SVGAGI.

The chain links TRBV9 to TRBJ1-2; no reliable D call. There are 14 residues in the CDR3. Germline values: CDR1 SGDLS, CDR2 YYNGEE. V was cut by 2 bases and J by 2 bases, with 10 bases left in between. This CDR3 reads CASSVVPGNYGYTF. The CDR3 DNA is TGTGCCAGCAGCGTCGTACCGGGAAACTATGGCTACACCTTC.

The chain recombines TRBV1 with TRBJ1-2; the table's D call of TRBD1 was not tested on the DNA. TRBV1 is a pseudogene segment. The CDR3 runs to 16 residues. The CDR3 nucleotides read TGCACCAGCAGCCAATACCGGGACAGGGGGAACTATGGCTACACCTTC. Its protein product is CTSSQYRDRGNYGYTF.

This clone has just one count. The CDR3 reads CASSSDTGARWEKLFF. As DNA, the CDR3 is TGTGCCAGCAGCTCAGACACAGGGGCGCGATGGGAAAAACTGTTTTTT. The chain uses TRBV5-8 and TRBJ1-4; 7 bases line up with TRBD1. Germline V lookup: CDR1 SGHTS, CDR2 YDEGEE. The CDR3 spans 16 residues. V lost 3 bases to trimming and J lost 8 bases; unmatched junction nucleotides: 13.

The J gene is TRBJ1-1, the V gene TRBV2, with TRBD1 matching 10 bases. Trimming at V came to 6 bases and at J to 6 bases, leaving 10 bases not matched to a gene. Germline V CDR1 and CDR2: SNHLY, FYNNEI. CDR3 length equals 15 residues. CDR3 loop: CASSIKTGGAAEAFF. The DNA for the CDR3 is TGTGCCAGCAGCATTAAGACAGGGGGCGCGGCTGAAGCTTTCTTT.

The chain has TRBV29-1 and TRBJ2-5, with TRBD1 as a possible D gene (6 bases). The CDR3 loop spans 16 amino acids. The ends were cut back, 0 bases at V and 4 bases at J, with 18 bases in the middle. CDR1 SQVTM and CDR2 ANQGSEA come from the germline V gene. The CDR3 DNA is TGCAGCGTTGAAGAAACACCGGGACAAAATTTAGAGACCCAGTACTTC. It is translated as CSVEETPGQNLETQYF.

This chain joins TRBV9 and TRBJ2-3, with 11 bases identical to TRBD2. Germline V gene data show CDR1 as SGDLS and CDR2 as YYNGEE. This CDR3 has 17 residues. V shed 3 bases and J 4 bases; nucleotides not matched to a gene: 10. The CDR3 DNA reads as TGTGCCAGCAGCGAGCCGGAGGGACTAGCGGACCCAGATACGCAGTATTTT. This encodes CASSEPEGLADPDTQYF. The full variable domain, its missing parts supplied by reference TRBV9 and TRBJ2-3, is DSGVTQTPKHLITATGQRVTLRCSPRSGDLSVYWYQQSLDQGLQFLIQYYNGEERAKGNILERFSAQQFPDLHSELNLSSLELGDSALYFCASSEPEGLADPDTQYFGPGTRLTVL.

This clone has a single count. V is TRBV13 and J is TRBJ1-1; D is perhaps TRBD1 (5 bases). This CDR3 has 13 residues. Per the germline V gene, CDR1 is PRHDT and CDR2 is FYEKMQ (reference sequence). The V end lost 5 bases, the J end lost 5 bases, and 12 bases lay between the germline ends. The CDR3 sequence: CASSPGGGTEAFF. The CDR3 DNA sequence: TGTGCCAGCAGCCCCGGGGGAGGGACTGAAGCTTTCTTT.

The rearrangement joins TRBV27 to TRBJ1-5, with D possibly matching TRBD1 (5 bases). The CDR3 runs to 14 residues. Per the germline V gene, CDR1 is MNHEY and CDR2 is SMNVEV (reference sequence). Trimming shortened V by 3 bases and J by 3 bases, and 9 bases separated the two germline ends. The CDR3 loop is CASSLPGINQPQHF. The CDR3 DNA follows: TGTGCCAGCAGTTTGCCAGGGATCAATCAGCCCCAGCATTTT.